The rows below give T cell receptor beta chains drawn from one sample of a study of identical twins. TCRdb analysed the 5' RACE reads with MiXCR anew, one entry per CDR3 protein. The table records 1,800,000 or so distinct CDR3 sequences, around 33% of them present only once. The specimen was cord blood. Receptor source: a newborn girl in good health. Both conserved end residues are part of each CDR3. The order of the fields is V gene, J gene, CDR3 length, CDR3 protein.

>TRBV10-3|TRBJ2-7|15
CAISSLAGEGNEQYF
>TRBV6-1|TRBJ1-5|17
CASGRTGTGDSNQPQHF
>TRBV20-1|TRBJ2-3|15
CSANPSSGATDTQYF
>TRBV5-1|TRBJ2-7|14
CASSFDQGTYEQYF
>TRBV10-3|TRBJ1-2|14
CAINAGWTGLGYTF
>TRBV11-2|TRBJ1-2|14
CASKRGQANYGYTF
>TRBV28|TRBJ1-1|13
CASSWLGGNEAFF
>TRBV5-6|TRBJ1-2|14
CASSLGNKNYGYTF
>TRBV27|TRBJ2-7|16
CASSLRTSGRSYEQYF
>TRBV20-1|TRBJ2-1|16
CSAASPAGGLCNEQFF
>TRBV29-1|TRBJ1-2|13
CSVAEGFNYGYTF
>TRBV5-1|TRBJ2-7|14
CASSRGVGNYEQYF
>TRBV2|TRBJ1-3|15
CASTFDRGGGNTIYF
>TRBV6-2/TRBV6-3|TRBJ2-6|15
CASSFWFSGANVLTF
>TRBV7-9|TRBJ1-2|11
CVVKQNYGYTF
>TRBV28|TRBJ2-7|14
CASSLSLGVSEQYF
>TRBV28|TRBJ2-7|14
CASTTDRASYEQYF
>TRBV30|TRBJ2-2|15
CAWRASGGANGELFF
>TRBV10-3|TRBJ2-2|14
CASNKLGDTGELFF
>TRBV4-2|-|18
CASSQAFSSASSYNEQYF
>TRBV10-3|TRBJ1-6|14
CAISGTGFNSPLHF
>TRBV21-1|TRBJ2-4|12
CASRIPWGEQYF
>TRBV28|TRBJ1-2|16
CASSIRTGDDNYGYTF
>TRBV12-3/TRBV12-4|TRBJ2-2|12
CASSSRGGELFF